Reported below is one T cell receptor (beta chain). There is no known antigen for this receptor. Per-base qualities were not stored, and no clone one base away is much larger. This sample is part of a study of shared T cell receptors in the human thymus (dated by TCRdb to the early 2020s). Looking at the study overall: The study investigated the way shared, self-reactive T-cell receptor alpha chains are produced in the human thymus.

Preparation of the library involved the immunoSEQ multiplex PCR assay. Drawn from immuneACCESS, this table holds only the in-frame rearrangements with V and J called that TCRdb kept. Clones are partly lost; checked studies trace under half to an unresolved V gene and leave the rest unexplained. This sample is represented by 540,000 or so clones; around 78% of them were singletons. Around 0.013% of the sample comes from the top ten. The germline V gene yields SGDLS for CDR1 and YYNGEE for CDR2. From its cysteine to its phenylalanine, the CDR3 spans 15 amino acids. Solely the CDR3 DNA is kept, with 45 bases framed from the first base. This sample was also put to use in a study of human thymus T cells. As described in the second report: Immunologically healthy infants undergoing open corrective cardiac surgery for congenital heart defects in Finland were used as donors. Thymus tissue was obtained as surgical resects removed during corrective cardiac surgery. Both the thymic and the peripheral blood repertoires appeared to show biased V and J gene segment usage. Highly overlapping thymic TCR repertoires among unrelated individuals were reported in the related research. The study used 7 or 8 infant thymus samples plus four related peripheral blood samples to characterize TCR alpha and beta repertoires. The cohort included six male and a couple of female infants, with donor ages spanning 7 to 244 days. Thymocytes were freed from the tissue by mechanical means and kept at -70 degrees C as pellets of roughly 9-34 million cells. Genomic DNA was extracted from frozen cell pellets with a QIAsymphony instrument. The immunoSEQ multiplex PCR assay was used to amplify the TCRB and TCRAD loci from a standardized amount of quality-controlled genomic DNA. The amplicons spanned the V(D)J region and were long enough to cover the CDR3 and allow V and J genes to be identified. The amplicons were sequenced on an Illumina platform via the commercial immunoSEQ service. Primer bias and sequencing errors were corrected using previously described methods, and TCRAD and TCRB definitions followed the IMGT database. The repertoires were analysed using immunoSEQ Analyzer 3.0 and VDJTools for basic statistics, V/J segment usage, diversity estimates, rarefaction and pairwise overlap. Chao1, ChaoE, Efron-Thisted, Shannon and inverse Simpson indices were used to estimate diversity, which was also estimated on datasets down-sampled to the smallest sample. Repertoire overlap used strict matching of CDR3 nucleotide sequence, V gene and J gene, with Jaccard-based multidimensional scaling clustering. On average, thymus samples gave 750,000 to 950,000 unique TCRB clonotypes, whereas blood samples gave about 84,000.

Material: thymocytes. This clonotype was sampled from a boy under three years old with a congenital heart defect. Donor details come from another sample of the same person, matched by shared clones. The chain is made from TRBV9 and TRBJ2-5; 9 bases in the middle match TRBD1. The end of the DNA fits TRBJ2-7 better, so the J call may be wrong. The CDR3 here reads CASSGGTGMSYEQYF. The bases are TGTGCCAGCAGCGGGGGGACAGGGATGTCCTACGAGCAGTACTTC.